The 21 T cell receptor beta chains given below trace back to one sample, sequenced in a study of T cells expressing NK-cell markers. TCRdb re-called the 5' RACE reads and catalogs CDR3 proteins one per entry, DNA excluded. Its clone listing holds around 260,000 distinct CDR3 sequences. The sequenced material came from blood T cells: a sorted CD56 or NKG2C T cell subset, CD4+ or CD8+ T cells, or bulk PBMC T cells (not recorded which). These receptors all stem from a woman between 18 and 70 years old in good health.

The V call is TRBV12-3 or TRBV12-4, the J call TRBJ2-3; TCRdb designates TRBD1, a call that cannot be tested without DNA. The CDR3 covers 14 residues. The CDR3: CASRGQGIADTQYF.

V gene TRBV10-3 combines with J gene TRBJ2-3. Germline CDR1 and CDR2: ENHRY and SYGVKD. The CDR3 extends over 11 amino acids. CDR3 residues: CAISIADTQYF.

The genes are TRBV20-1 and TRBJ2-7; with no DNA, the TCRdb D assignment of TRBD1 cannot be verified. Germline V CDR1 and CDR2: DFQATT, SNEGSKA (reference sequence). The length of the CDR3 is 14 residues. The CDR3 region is CSALRGAGSYEQYF.

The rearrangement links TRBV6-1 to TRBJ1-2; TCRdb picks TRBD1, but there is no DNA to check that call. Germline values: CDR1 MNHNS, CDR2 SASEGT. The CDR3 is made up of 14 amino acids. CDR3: CASSDRGGKYGYTF.

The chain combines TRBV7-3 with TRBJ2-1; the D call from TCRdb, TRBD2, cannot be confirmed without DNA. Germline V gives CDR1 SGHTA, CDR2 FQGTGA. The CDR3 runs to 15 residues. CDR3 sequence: CASSLNVVAGDEQFF.

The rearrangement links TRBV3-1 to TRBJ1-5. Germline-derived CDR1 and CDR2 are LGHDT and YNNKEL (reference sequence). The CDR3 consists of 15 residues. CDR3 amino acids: CASSRDSMSNQPQHF.

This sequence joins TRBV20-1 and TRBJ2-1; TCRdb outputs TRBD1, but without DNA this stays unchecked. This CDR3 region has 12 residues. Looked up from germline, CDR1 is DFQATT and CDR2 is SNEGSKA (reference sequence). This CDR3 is CSAEPGNNEQFF.

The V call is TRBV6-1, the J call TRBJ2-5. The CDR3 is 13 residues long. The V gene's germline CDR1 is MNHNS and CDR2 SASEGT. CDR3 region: CASAKEFQETQYF.

CDR3: CASSLAGLAQYF. V is TRBV7-2 and J is TRBJ2-5; TCRdb selects TRBD2, and the lack of DNA leaves this call unchecked. The CDR3 is 12 residues long. Germline values: CDR1 SGHTA, CDR2 FQGNSA.

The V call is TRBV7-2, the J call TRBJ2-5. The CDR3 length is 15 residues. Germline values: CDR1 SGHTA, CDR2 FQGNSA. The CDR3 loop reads CASSLPFVPERTQYF. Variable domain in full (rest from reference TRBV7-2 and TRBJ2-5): GAGVSQSPSNKVTEKGKDVELRCDPISGHTALYWYRQSLGQGLEFLIYFQGNSAPDKSGLPSDRFSAERTGGSVSTLTIQRTQQEDSAVYLCASSLPFVPERTQYFGPGTRLLVL.

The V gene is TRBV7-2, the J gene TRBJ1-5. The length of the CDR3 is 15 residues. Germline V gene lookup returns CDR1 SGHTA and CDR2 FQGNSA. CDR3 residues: CASSPNGRSNQPQHF.

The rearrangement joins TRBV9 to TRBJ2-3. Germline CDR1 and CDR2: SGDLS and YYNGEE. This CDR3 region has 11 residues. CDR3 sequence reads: CASSSQTAQYF.

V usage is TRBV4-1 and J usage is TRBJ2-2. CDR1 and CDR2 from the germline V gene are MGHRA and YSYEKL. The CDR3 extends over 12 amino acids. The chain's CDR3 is CASSQVGRELFF.

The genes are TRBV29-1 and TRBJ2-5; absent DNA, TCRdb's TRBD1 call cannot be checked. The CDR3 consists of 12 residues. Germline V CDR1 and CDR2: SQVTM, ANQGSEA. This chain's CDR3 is CSAEQGGETQYF.

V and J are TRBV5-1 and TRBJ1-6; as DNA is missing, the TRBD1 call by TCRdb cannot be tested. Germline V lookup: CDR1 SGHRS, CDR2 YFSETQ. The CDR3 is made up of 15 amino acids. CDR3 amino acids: CASSRRTGVNSPLHF.

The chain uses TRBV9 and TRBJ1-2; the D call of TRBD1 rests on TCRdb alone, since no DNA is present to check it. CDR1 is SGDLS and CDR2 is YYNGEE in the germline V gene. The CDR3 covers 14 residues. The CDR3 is CASSSLGSNYGYTF.

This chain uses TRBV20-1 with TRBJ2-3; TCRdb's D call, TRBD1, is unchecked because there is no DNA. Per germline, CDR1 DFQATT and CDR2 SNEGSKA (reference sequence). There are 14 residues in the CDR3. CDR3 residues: CSATGQGSEDTQYF.

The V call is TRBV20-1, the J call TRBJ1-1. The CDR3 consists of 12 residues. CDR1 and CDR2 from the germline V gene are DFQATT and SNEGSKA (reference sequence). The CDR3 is CSAKDGNTEAFF.

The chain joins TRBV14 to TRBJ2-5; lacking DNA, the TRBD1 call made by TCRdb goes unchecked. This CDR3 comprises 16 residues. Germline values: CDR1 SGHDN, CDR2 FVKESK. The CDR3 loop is CASSQEVGQYQETQYF.

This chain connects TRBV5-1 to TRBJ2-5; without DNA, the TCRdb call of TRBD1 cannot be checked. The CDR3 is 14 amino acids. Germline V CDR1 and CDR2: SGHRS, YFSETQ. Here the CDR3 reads CASSLASREETQYF.

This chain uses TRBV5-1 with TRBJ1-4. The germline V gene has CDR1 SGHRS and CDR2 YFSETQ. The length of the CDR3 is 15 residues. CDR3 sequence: CASSLAGPINEKLFF. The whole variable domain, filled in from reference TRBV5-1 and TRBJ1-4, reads KAGVTQTPRYLIKTRGQQVTLSCSPISGHRSVSWYQQTPGQGLQFLFEYFSETQRNKGNFPGRFSGRQFSNSRSEMNVSTLELGDSALYLCASSLAGPINEKLFFGSGTQLSVL.